The rows below give T cell receptor beta chains drawn from one sample of a study of OX40 agonist ivuxolimab in advanced cancers. Libraries were prepared by immunoSEQ multiplex PCR; TCRdb keeps only in-frame clonotypes and omits some of them. Of around 66,000 clones listed, nearly 90% are singletons. The input for sequencing was CD4+ or CD8+ T cells sorted from blood, taken in a trial of the OX40 agonist ivuxolimab. Source of these receptors: an adult with an advanced solid tumor such as melanoma, head and neck, liver or kidney cancer. CDR3s include the opening cysteine and the closing phenylalanine or tryptophan. Fields, in order: CDR3 DNA, CDR3 protein, V gene, clone size, D gene, J gene. D genes are given only for firm matches. Rows give clone size only sometimes, using once, few, many, or a class for an expanded clone.

TGCAGCGTGGGACGAAGGGGCTACGAGCAGTACTTC | CSVGRRGYEQYF | TRBV29-1 | - | - | TRBJ2-7
TGTGCCAGCAGCTCGGGACTGCCAAGTTCCTACAATGAGCAGTTCTTC | CASSSGLPSSYNEQFF | TRBV5-4 | few | - | TRBJ2-1
TGTGCCAGCAGCTTAGATCCCGGGGGCCGTGACGAGCAGTACTTC | CASSLDPGGRDEQYF | TRBV11-2 | - | - | TRBJ2-7
TGCGCCAGCAGCCAAGACTCCTATAATTCACCCCTCCACTTT | CASSQDSYNSPLHF | TRBV5-1 | few | - | TRBJ1-6
TGTGCCAGCAGCCTACGGACAGGGCTTTCCTACGAGCAGTACTTC | CASSLRTGLSYEQYF | TRBV5-1 | - | TRBD1 | TRBJ2-7
TGCGCCAGCAGCTCTTCCGTGGAGACCCAGTACTTC | CASSSSVETQYF | TRBV5-1 | once | - | TRBJ2-5
TGTGCCAGCTCACCACCTGGGGGGGCTAGAGGCGAGCAGTACTTC | CASSPPGGARGEQYF | TRBV18 | - | - | TRBJ2-7
TGTGCCAGCAGTCCTAGACAGGGGGTAGCCTATGGCTACACCTTC | CASSPRQGVAYGYTF | TRBV5-6 | - | TRBD1 | TRBJ1-2
TGTGCCGCCCGGGGGACTAGCGGGGGGGATGAGCAGTTCTTC | CAARGTSGGDEQFF | TRBV10-3 | few | TRBD2 | TRBJ2-1
TGTGCCAGTAGTCAGGACAGCTTACCTGGGGCCAACGTCCTGACTTTC | CASSQDSLPGANVLTF | TRBV19 | - | - | TRBJ2-6
TGTGCCAGTAGTATAAGCGCGGGGGCCCTAGGGACAGATACGCAGTATTTT | CASSISAGALGTDTQYF | TRBV19 | - | - | TRBJ2-3
TGTGCCATCACCGGGACGGCAGGAGATACGCAGTATTTT | CAITGTAGDTQYF | TRBV10-3 | - | - | TRBJ2-3
TGTGCCTGCTCAACAGGGGGCCTCGTGCAGACCCAGCATTTT | CACSTGGLVQTQHF | TRBV30 | - | TRBD1 | TRBJ1-5
TGTGCCAGCAGATCGACAGGGGGCAAGTCCCCCGAGCAGTACTTC | CASRSTGGKSPEQYF | TRBV28 | - | TRBD1 | TRBJ2-7
TGTGCCAGCAGCTCGGGACAGACCTATAATTCACCCCTCCACTTT | CASSSGQTYNSPLHF | TRBV5-6 | - | TRBD1 | TRBJ1-6
TGTGCCAGCAGCTTGTCCGGCAGGGGGCAGGAGACCCAGTACTTC | CASSLSGRGQETQYF | TRBV7-3 | once | TRBD1 | TRBJ2-5
TGTGCCAGCAGTCCGACTAGCGGGGGGGCCTCCGGGGAGCTGTTTTTT | CASSPTSGGASGELFF | TRBV2 | - | TRBD2 | TRBJ2-2
TGTGCCAGCAGAGTCCCGGGACACTATAATTCACCCCTCCACTTT | CASRVPGHYNSPLHF | TRBV7-2 | - | - | TRBJ1-6
TGTGCCAGCAGCCAAGATTTAGGGACAGGGGGCCAGCAGCCCCAGCATTTT | CASSQDLGTGGQQPQHF | TRBV4-2 | - | TRBD1 | TRBJ1-5
TGTGCCAGCAGCAGAACACAGGGGTATGTAAACTATGGCTACACCTTC | CASSRTQGYVNYGYTF | TRBV5-5 | - | TRBD1 | TRBJ1-2
TGTGCCAGCAGCGTGGAGGGGGTCGGAAACACCATATATTTT | CASSVEGVGNTIYF | TRBV9 | - | - | TRBJ1-3
TGTGCCAGCAGTGAGCTGGACAGGACGGATAATCAGCCCCAGCATTTT | CASSELDRTDNQPQHF | TRBV6-1 | - | TRBD1 | TRBJ1-5
TGTGCCAGCTCACCAGGGACCGACCGAGGAAGAAACACCATATATTTT | CASSPGTDRGRNTIYF | TRBV18 | - | - | TRBJ1-3
TGTGCCAGCAGCTTTTCGACGAAGGGCTACGAGCAGTACTTC | CASSFSTKGYEQYF | TRBV5-5 | - | - | TRBJ2-7
TGTGCCAGCTCACCACTCGGGAGGGGAGGCCTCGACGGCTACACCTTC | CASSPLGRGGLDGYTF | TRBV18 | few | - | TRBJ1-2
TGTGCCAGCAGCCTACAGGGGGCGGGCTCTGGAAACACCATATATTTT | CASSLQGAGSGNTIYF | TRBV7-6 | - | TRBD1 | TRBJ1-3
TGTGCCAGCAGTGATCTCGGCCTCTACGAGCAGTACTTC | CASSDLGLYEQYF | TRBV6-1 | once | - | TRBJ2-7
TGTGCCAGCACACAAACAGGGGGCTGGAACTATGGCTACACCTTC | CASTQTGGWNYGYTF | TRBV2 | - | TRBD1 | TRBJ1-2
TGTGCCAGCAGCTTAGGACCCTTAGCCCTCGGGGAGCTGTTTTTT | CASSLGPLALGELFF | TRBV11-2 | - | - | TRBJ2-2
TGTGCCAGCAGCTCACCTGAAACGACAGGATCGAGCTCCTACAATGAGCAGTTCTTC | CASSSPETTGSSSYNEQFF | TRBV7-2 | - | - | TRBJ2-1
TGTGCCAGCAAGGACCGCCGGGCCAAAAATTCACCCCTCCACTTT | CASKDRRAKNSPLHF | TRBV28 | - | - | TRBJ1-6
TGTGCCAGCAGTCGTTCCCCGACTAGCGGGGGGGGGTCTAGCACAGATACGCAGTATTTT | CASSRSPTSGGGSSTDTQYF | TRBV2 | - | TRBD2 | TRBJ2-3
TGCGCCAGCAGCCAAGCATCGGCCCCGGGTGGACTCTCCTACAATGAGCAGTTCTTC | CASSQASAPGGLSYNEQFF | TRBV4-1 | - | - | TRBJ2-1
TGTGCCAGCAGCCAAGGGTCGGGGGGGAGTCGCGGCTACACCTTC | CASSQGSGGSRGYTF | TRBV14 | - | - | TRBJ1-2
TGTGCCAGCAGCTTCTTGGACAGGGACCATGGCTACACCTTC | CASSFLDRDHGYTF | TRBV5-4 | - | TRBD1 | TRBJ1-2
TGTGCTAGCAGCCCTCAACCGGGACAGGGTCAGTTCTTC | CASSPQPGQGQFF | TRBV7-7 | - | TRBD1 | TRBJ2-1
TGTGCCAGCAGTTACACAGGGAGCCCTACCTTAAGTGGCTACACCTTC | CASSYTGSPTLSGYTF | TRBV6-5 | - | - | TRBJ1-2
TGTGCCAGCAGCTTAGTAGACGGGGATTATGGCTACACCTTC | CASSLVDGDYGYTF | TRBV11-3 | - | - | TRBJ1-2
TGTGCCAGCAGCTCCAGGGGGCCGTCTGGCACCGGGGAGCTGTTTTTT | CASSSRGPSGTGELFF | TRBV11-3 | - | TRBD1 | TRBJ2-2
TGTGCCAGCTCACACTTTGCGGACCCCTACGAGCAGTACTTC | CASSHFADPYEQYF | TRBV18 | - | - | TRBJ2-7
TGTGCCAGCAGCGTAGCTGGGGTGAACACTGAAGCTTTCTTT | CASSVAGVNTEAFF | TRBV9 | - | - | TRBJ1-1
TGTGCCAGCAGCTTAGAAGGGCTAGCGTGGGTGGAGACCCAGTACTTC | CASSLEGLAWVETQYF | TRBV11-2 | - | - | TRBJ2-5
TGTGCCTGCGGGGGCAATCAGCCCCAGCATTTT | CACGGNQPQHF | TRBV30 | - | - | TRBJ1-5
TGTGCCAGCAGCCCGGGATCGGGGGGCACTGAAGCTTTCTTT | CASSPGSGGTEAFF | TRBV7-4 | - | - | TRBJ1-1
TGTGCCAGCAGCTTCCGGGACAGGGGGGCTTCACCCCTCCACTTT | CASSFRDRGASPLHF | TRBV7-9 | - | TRBD1 | TRBJ1-6
TGCGCCAGCAGCTTGGTTGGTGGAAACACCATATATTTT | CASSLVGGNTIYF | TRBV5-1 | - | - | TRBJ1-3
TGTGCCAGTACGGCGGGGACTGGCTACACCTTC | CASTAGTGYTF | TRBV19 | - | - | TRBJ1-2
TGTGCCAGCTCACCACAAGGGCTAAATCAGCCCCAGCATTTT | CASSPQGLNQPQHF | TRBV18 | - | - | TRBJ1-5
TGTGCCAGCCTTCGGGTGGCAGGGTTCACCGGGGAGCTGTTTTTT | CASLRVAGFTGELFF | TRBV6-1 | - | - | TRBJ2-2